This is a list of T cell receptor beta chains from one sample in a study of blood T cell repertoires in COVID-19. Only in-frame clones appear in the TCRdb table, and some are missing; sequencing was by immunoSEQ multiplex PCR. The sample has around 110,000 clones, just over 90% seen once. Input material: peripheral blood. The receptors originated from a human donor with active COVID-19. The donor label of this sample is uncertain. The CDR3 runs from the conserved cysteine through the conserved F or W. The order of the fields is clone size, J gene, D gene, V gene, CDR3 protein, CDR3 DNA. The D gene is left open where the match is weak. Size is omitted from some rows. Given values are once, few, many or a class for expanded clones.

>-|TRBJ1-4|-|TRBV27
CASSIRFGGEKLFF
TGTGCCAGCAGCATTCGTTTCGGGGGGGAAAAACTGTTTTTT
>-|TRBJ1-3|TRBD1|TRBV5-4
CASSEGTGENTIYF
TGTGCCAGCAGCGAGGGGACAGGAGAAAACACCATATATTTT
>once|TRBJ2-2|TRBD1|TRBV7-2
CASSLWGQLNTGELFF
TGTGCCAGCAGCTTATGGGGACAGCTGAACACCGGGGAGCTGTTTTTT
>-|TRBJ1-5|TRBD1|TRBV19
CASSGIGTGDQPQHF
TGTGCCAGTAGTGGTATCGGGACAGGGGATCAGCCCCAGCATTTT
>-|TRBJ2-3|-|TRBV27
CASSLRGWGTDTQYF
TGTGCCAGCAGTTTGAGAGGCTGGGGCACAGATACGCAGTATTTT
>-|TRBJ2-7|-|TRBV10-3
CAISRTGIYEQYF
TGTGCCATCAGCAGAACAGGGATTTACGAGCAGTACTTC
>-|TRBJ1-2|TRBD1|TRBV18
CASSPATGELYGYTF
TGTGCCAGCTCACCCGCGACAGGGGAACTTTATGGCTACACCTTC
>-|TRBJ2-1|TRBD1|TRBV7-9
CASSGTGSSYNEQFF
TGTGCCAGCAGCGGGACAGGTAGCTCCTACAATGAGCAGTTCTTC
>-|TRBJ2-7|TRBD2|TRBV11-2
CASSRTSGGSNSYEQYF
TGTGCCAGCAGCCGGACTAGCGGGGGATCGAACTCCTACGAGCAGTACTTC
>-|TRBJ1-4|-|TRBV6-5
CASAGTHSVNEKLFF
TGTGCCAGCGCCGGGACACACTCGGTTAATGAAAAACTGTTTTTT
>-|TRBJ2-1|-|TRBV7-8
CASSLDYRSSYNEQFF
TGTGCCAGCAGCTTAGATTACAGGAGCTCCTACAATGAGCAGTTCTTC
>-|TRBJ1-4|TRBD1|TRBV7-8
CASSSARGIGEKLFF
TGTGCCAGCAGCTCGGCCAGGGGGATCGGCGAAAAACTGTTTTTT
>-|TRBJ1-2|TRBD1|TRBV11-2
CASSLSAGRGRRKGYGYTF
TGTGCCAGCAGCTTAAGCGCAGGCAGGGGGCGAAGAAAGGGCTATGGCTACACCTTC
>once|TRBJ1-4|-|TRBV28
CASSLSFGLGEKLFF
TGTGCCAGCAGTTTATCATTCGGGTTGGGTGAAAAACTGTTTTTT
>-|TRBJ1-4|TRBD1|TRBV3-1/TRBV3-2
CASSLPPGTGQHEKLFF
TGTGCCAGCAGCCTCCCGCCCGGGACAGGCCAGCATGAAAAACTGTTTTTT
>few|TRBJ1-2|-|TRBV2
CASTEGGTRVFGYTF
TGTGCCAGCACCGAGGGAGGGACCCGTGTCTTTGGCTACACCTTC
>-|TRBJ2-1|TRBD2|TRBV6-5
CASTIAGGRNNEQFF
TGTGCCAGCACCATAGCGGGAGGAAGGAACAATGAGCAGTTCTTC
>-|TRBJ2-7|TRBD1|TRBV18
CASSPRGTGGRYEQYF
TGTGCCAGCTCACCACGGGGGACAGGGGGGAGGTACGAGCAGTACTTC
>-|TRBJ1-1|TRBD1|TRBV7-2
CASSLAGTGEPEAFF
TGTGCCAGCAGCTTAGCGGGGACAGGGGAGCCTGAAGCTTTCTTT
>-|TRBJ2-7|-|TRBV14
CASSQYRAYEQYF
TGTGCCAGCAGCCAATACCGGGCCTACGAGCAGTACTTC
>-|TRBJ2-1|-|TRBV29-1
CSLRTATRHKYNEQFF
TGCAGCCTGCGCACGGCTACCAGACACAAGTACAATGAGCAGTTCTTC
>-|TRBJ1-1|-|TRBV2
CATYNRVLAFF
TGTGCCACCTATAACAGGGTATTGGCTTTCTTT
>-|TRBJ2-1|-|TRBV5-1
CASSLDRVGEQFF
TGCGCCAGCAGCTTGGACAGGGTCGGTGAGCAGTTCTTC
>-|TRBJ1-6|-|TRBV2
CASSRPLHF
TGTGCCAGCAGTCGGCCCCTCCACTTT
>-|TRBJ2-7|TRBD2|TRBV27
CASRELAGGKDEQYF
TGTGCCAGCAGAGAACTAGCGGGGGGGAAGGACGAGCAGTACTTC
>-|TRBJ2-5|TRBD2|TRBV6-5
CASRKRGGYETQYF
TGTGCCAGCAGGAAGCGGGGGGGTTACGAGACCCAGTACTTC
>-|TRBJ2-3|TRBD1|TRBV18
CASSLQGAVADTQYF
TGTGCCAGCTCACTACAGGGGGCTGTTGCAGATACGCAGTATTTT
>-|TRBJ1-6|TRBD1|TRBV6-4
CASSVTDRGGSPLHF
TGTGCCAGCAGTGTTACCGACAGGGGTGGTTCACCCCTCCACTTT
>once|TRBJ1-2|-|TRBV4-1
CASSQVSNYGYTF
TGCGCCAGCAGCCAAGTATCTAACTATGGCTACACCTTC
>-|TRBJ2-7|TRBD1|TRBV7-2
CASSLSGTGVSEQYF
TGTGCCAGCAGCTTAAGCGGGACAGGGGTTAGCGAGCAGTACTTC
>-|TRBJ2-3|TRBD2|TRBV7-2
CASSLGWTSGGAADTQYF
TGTGCCAGCAGCTTAGGTTGGACTAGCGGGGGGGCGGCAGATACGCAGTATTTT
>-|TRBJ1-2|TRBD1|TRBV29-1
CSVEDLSWTGQENNYGYTF
TGCAGCGTTGAAGATTTAAGTTGGACGGGACAGGAAAACAACTATGGCTACACCTTC
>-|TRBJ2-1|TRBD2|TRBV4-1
CASSQGRGGLYNEQFF
TGCGCCAGCAGCCAAGGGCGCGGGGGGTTGTACAATGAGCAGTTCTTC
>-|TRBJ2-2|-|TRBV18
CASHPFGGELFF
TGTGCCAGCCACCCGTTCGGCGGGGAGCTGTTTTTT
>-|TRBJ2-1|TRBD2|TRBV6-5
CASRQGLARQEQFF
TGTGCCAGCAGACAAGGACTAGCGCGGCAGGAGCAGTTCTTC
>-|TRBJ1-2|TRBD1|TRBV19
CASIPGGFLRYGYTF
TGTGCCAGTATCCCAGGGGGATTCCTAAGATATGGCTACACCTTC
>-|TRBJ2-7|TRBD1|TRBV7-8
CASSSRQGPYEQYF
TGTGCCAGCAGCTCCCGACAGGGACCCTACGAGCAGTACTTC
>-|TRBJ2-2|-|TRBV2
CASSALRDTGELFF
TGTGCCAGCAGCGCCCTTAGAGACACCGGGGAGCTGTTTTTT
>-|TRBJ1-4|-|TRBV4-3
CASSPRHATNEKLFF
TGCGCCAGCAGCCCCCGACATGCAACTAATGAAAAACTGTTTTTT
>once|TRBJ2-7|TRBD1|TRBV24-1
CATSDSRTGGYEQYF
TGTGCCACCAGTGATTCCCGGACAGGGGGCTACGAGCAGTACTTC
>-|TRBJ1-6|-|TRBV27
CASRPSRLNSPLHF
TGTGCCAGCAGACCCTCCAGATTAAATTCACCCCTCCACTTT
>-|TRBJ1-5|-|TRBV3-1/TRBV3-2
CASSQDREWRGCNQPQHF
TGTGCCAGCAGCCAAGATCGAGAGTGGAGGGGCTGCAATCAGCCCCAGCATTTT
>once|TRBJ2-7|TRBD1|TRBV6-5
CASNPLGGRSYEQYF
TGTGCCAGCAATCCTTTAGGGGGCCGCTCCTACGAGCAGTACTTC
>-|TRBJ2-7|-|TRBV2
CASSGGREEQYF
TGTGCCAGCAGTGGGGGCAGGGAAGAGCAGTACTTC
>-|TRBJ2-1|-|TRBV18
CASSSTGYNEQFF
TGTGCCAGCTCATCCACAGGGTACAATGAGCAGTTCTTC
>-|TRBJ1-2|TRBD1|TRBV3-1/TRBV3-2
CASSQGGLKPGQGTYGYTF
TGTGCCAGCAGCCAAGGGGGGCTTAAACCGGGACAGGGGACCTATGGCTACACCTTC
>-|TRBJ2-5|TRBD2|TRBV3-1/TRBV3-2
CASSQETSGGRPKETQYF
TGTGCCAGCAGCCAAGAAACTAGCGGGGGGCGGCCTAAAGAGACCCAGTACTTC
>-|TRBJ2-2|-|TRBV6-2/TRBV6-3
CASSYQAGELFF
TGTGCCAGCAGTTATCAGGCCGGGGAGCTGTTTTTT
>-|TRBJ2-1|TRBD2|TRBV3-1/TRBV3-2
CASSQITRGANEQFF
TGTGCCAGCAGCCAAATTACGCGGGGGGCCAATGAGCAGTTCTTC
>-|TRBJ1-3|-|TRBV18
CASSPLEGVFGNTIYF
TGTGCCAGCTCACCACTGGAGGGCGTCTTTGGAAACACCATATATTTT
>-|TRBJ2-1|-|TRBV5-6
CASSLVSHEQFF
TGTGCCAGCAGCTTGGTTAGCCATGAGCAGTTCTTC
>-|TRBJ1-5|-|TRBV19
CASSVQGNQPQHF
TGTGCCAGTAGTGTGCAGGGCAATCAGCCCCAGCATTTT
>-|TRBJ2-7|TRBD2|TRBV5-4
CASSLVRLAGTTYEQYF
TGTGCCAGCAGCTTGGTAAGGCTAGCGGGGACAACTTACGAGCAGTACTTC